This TCR beta chain was observed in a study of T cell clonality in common variable immunodeficiency. Study results and limitations: TCRbeta clonality was increased in CVID versus healthy controls. Compared with controls, CVID subjects had fewer shared TCRbeta clones.

Sequencing input was equivalent genomic DNA from CVID and controls. The method was immunoSEQ multiplex PCR; TCRdb's version includes in-frame clones alone and lacks a portion of them. This sample has 25,000 to 35,000 clones, each found more than once. This clone was seen ten or more times. The antigen remains unidentified. The read stops 3 residues short of the end of the CDR3; the missing end is completed from the germline J gene. Germline CDR1 DFQATT, CDR2 SNEGSKA (reference sequence). This CDR3 has 13 residues. Between the trimmed V and J ends, which lost 0 bases and 6 bases, there was a span of 11 bases.

The chain uses TRBV20-1 and TRBJ1-2; D perhaps matches TRBD1 (5 bases). The receptor was derived from a person aged 18-70 years in good health. Sequenced input: peripheral blood mononuclear cells. The DNA read from the CDR3 is TGCAGTGCTAGAGATGGAAGGGGTGATGGC. It specifies CSARDGRGDG. The entire CDR3 protein is CSARDGRGDGYTF.